This T cell receptor beta chain stems from a study of CD8 T cells in Susac syndrome. With random hexamers, roughly 0.45 to 1 ug RNA was reverse transcribed. TCR beta CDR3 was amplified by immunoSEQ covering 54 Vbeta and 13 Jbeta. TCRdb independently ran MiXCR on the immunoSEQ multiplex PCR reads; one entry per CDR3 protein. There are more than 250,000 distinct CDR3 sequences in the sample; about 91% occur only once, and less than 0.08% lies in the top ten. V was clipped by 1 base and J by 8 bases, with 8 bases between them. The CDR3 runs to 12 residues. Per the germline V gene, CDR1 is SEHNR and CDR2 is FQNEAQ (reference sequence). FACS was used to enrich TEMRA cells, whereas the CD8+ and CD4+ T cells were obtained by negative isolation.

The rearrangement joins TRBV7-9 to TRBJ1-2, with D tentatively TRBD1 (5 bases). Source material: CD4+ T cells from PBMCs. The TCR was taken from a human donor with multiple sclerosis. Written as DNA, the CDR3 is TGTGCCAGCAGCTTAGAGCAGGGAGGCTACACCTTC. Translated: CASSLEQGGYTF.